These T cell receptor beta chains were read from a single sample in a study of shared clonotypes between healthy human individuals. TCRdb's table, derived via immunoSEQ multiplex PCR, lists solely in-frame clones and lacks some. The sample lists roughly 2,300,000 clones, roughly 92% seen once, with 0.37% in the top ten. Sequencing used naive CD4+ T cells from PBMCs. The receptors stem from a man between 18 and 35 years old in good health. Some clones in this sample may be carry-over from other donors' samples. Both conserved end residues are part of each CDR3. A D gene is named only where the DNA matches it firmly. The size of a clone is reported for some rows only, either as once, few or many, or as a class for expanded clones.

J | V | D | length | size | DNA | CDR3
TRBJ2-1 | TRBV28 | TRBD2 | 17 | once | TGTGCCAGCAGTTTGTGGGAGCGGGAGGTATCCTACAATGAGCAGTTCTTC | CASSLWEREVSYNEQFF
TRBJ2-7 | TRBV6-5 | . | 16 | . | TGTGCCAGCAGTTACTCAGGAGGGGGTAGCTCCTACGAGCAGTACTTC | CASSYSGGGSSYEQYF
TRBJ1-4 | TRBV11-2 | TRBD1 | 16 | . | TGTGCCAGCAGCCAGGGTAGGACAGGAGGAGGTGAAAAACTGTTTTTT | CASSQGRTGGGEKLFF
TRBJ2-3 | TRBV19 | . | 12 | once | TGTGCCAGTAGGAGGAGCACAGATACGCAGTATTTT | CASRRSTDTQYF
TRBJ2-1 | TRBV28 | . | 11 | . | TGTGCCAGCAGTTATCGGGATGAGCAGTTCTTC | CASSYRDEQFF
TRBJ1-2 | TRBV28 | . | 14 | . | TGTGCCAGCGGGGGAGGGACTGCTAACTATGGCTACACCTTC | CASGGGTANYGYTF
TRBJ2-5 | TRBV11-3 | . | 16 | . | TGTGCCAGCAGCTTAGGCTTTCTGGACCAAGTGGAGACCCAGTACTTC | CASSLGFLDQVETQYF
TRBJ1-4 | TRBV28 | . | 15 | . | TGTGCCAGCACATTTAGTCTCGGAGCTAATGAAAAACTGTTTTTT | CASTFSLGANEKLFF
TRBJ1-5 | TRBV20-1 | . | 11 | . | TGCAGTGCTAGAAGGGCCGAGCCCCAGCATTTT | CSARRAEPQHF
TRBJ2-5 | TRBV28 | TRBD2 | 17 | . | TGTGCCAGCAGTTTGACAGGGACTAGCGTCGCCCAGAAGACCCAGTACTTC | CASSLTGTSVAQKTQYF
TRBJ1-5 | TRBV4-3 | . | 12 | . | TGCGCCAGCAGCCAAGATCGGGGGCCCCAGCATTTT | CASSQDRGPQHF
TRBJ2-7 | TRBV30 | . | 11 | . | TGTGCCTGGAGTAGGGGGAGGGAGCAGTACTTC | CAWSRGREQYF
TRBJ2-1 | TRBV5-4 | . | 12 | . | TGTGCCAGCAGCTTGTGGCCGAATGAGCAGTTCTTC | CASSLWPNEQFF
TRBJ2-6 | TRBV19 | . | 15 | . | TGTGCCAGTAAGCTTACAGGCTCTGGGGCCAACGTCCTGACTTTC | CASKLTGSGANVLTF
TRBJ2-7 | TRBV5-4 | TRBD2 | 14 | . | TGTGCCAGCAGCTCCAGCGGGAGCGCCTACGAGCAGTACTTC | CASSSSGSAYEQYF
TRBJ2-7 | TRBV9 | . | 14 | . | TGTGCCAGCAGCGTAGGGCGGGGCAACTACGAGCAGTACTTC | CASSVGRGNYEQYF
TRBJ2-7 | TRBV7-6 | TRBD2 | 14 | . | TGTGCCAGCAGCTCCCCGGTACTAGCGGGGGAGCAGTACTTC | CASSSPVLAGEQYF
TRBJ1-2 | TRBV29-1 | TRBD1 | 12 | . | TGCAGCGCCGGGACAGGGCTCTATGGCTACACCTTC | CSAGTGLYGYTF
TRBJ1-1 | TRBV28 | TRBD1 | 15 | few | TGTGCCAGCAGTTCGGGGGGACAGCTGAACACTGAAGCTTTCTTT | CASSSGGQLNTEAFF
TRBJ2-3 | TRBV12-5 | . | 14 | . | TGTGCTAGTGGTTTGGCCCCTCTACGGGCTACGCAGTATTTT | CASGLAPLRATQYF
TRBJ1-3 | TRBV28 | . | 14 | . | TGTGCCAGCAGTTTGACGGGGGGAAGAAACACCATATATTTT | CASSLTGGRNTIYF
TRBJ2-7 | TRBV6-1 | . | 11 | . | TGTGCCAGCACTAGCCGACTCGAGCAGTACTTC | CASTSRLEQYF
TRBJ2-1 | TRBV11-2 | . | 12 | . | TGTGCCAGCAGCTCATGGACCAATGAGCAGTTCTTC | CASSSWTNEQFF